The 28 T cell receptor beta chains given below trace back to one sample, sequenced in a study of cytomegalovirus exposure and HLA in healthy donors. PCR involved 60 Vbeta and 13 Jbeta primers. The table came from immunoSEQ multiplex PCR; TCRdb's copy has only in-frame clones and leaves some out. The table lists approximately 120,000 clones, more than 65% of them singletons. Sequencing was performed on PBMCs. The receptors derive from a young man in good health and CMV-seropositive.

The chain uses TRBV4-3 and TRBJ1-1; TRBD1 might be the D (6 bases). The V gene's germline CDR1 is LGHNA and CDR2 YSLEER. The CDR3 extends over 17 amino acids. V lost 1 base and J 5 bases, leaving 20 bases between the germline ends. The CDR3 here is CASSQVGTYSTETEAFF. The CDR3 DNA is TGCGCCAGCAGCCAAGTAGGGACATACTCAACGGAGACTGAAGCTTTCTTT.

This sequence joins TRBV5-4 and TRBJ2-2; no firm D call. The CDR3 spans 15 residues. Germline V gene lookup returns CDR1 SGHNT and CDR2 YYREEE (reference sequence). V gave up 0 bases and J gave up 3 bases, with 9 bases separating them. The CDR3 here is CASSLATGDTGELFF. The CDR3 DNA follows: TGTGCCAGCAGCTTGGCCACCGGAGACACCGGGGAGCTGTTTTTT.

By sample share, this clone is medium-sized (0.01 to 0.1%). The chain recombines TRBV2 with TRBJ2-7; 9 bases are a match to TRBD1. Per germline, CDR1 SNHLY and CDR2 FYNNEI. This CDR3 has 13 amino acids. V dropped 8 bases and J dropped 4; count of bases not matched to a gene: 6. CDR3 sequence: CASSGTGRYEQYF. CDR3 sequence (DNA): TGTGCCAGCTCCGGGACAGGGAGATACGAGCAGTACTTC.

The gene calls are TRBV9 and TRBJ2-7, with a possible D match to TRBD2 (6 bases). Germline CDR1 SGDLS, CDR2 YYNGEE. This CDR3 region has 16 residues. V was pared by 0 bases and J by 0 bases, with 13 bases between. CDR3: CASSVGAGTSSYEQYF. As DNA, the CDR3 is TGTGCCAGCAGCGTAGGGGCGGGAACAAGCTCCTACGAGCAGTACTTC.

This CDR3 reads CASSLQANTEAFF. The CDR3 DNA sequence: TGTGCCAGCAGCCTCCAGGCTAACACTGAAGCTTTCTTT. This chain connects TRBV7-2 to TRBJ1-1, with unresolved D. Germline loops: CDR1 SGHTA, CDR2 FQGNSA. V dropped 5 bases and J dropped 2 bases, with 9 bases sitting between them. This CDR3 has 13 residues.

The table lists this clone with a count of one. The chain links TRBV21-1 to TRBJ2-7; TRBD2 is the table's D call, not checked against the DNA. TRBV21-1 is classified as a pseudogene. The CDR3 covers 19 residues. The CDR3 region is CASSKDRGGELGVVYEQYF. In DNA, the CDR3 is TGTGCCAGCAGCAAAGATAGAGGGGGGGAACTCGGCGTGGTCTACGAGCAGTACTTC.

V usage is TRBV2 and J usage is TRBJ2-7, with D maybe TRBD2 (6 bases). The CDR3 sequence is 14 residues long. V lost 7 bases and J lost 1, with 14 bases in between. Germline-derived CDR1 and CDR2 are SNHLY and FYNNEI. Written as DNA, the CDR3 is TGTGCCAGCACCCTGGGGACTCCTTCCTACGAGCAGTACTTC. Amino acids: CASTLGTPSYEQYF. The full variable domain, its missing parts supplied by reference TRBV2 and TRBJ2-7, is EPEVTQTPSHQVTQMGQEVILRCVPISNHLYFYWYRQILGQKVEFLVSFYNNEISEKSEIFDDQFSVERPDGSNFTLKIRSTKLEDSAMYFCASTLGTPSYEQYFGPGTRLTVT.

The chain carries TRBV6-6 and TRBJ1-1; a possible D gene is TRBD1 (6 bases). Germline V CDR1 and CDR2: MNHNY, SVGAGI (reference sequence). The CDR3 contains 14 residues. The V and J ends lost 5 bases and 1 base respectively, with 11 bases between them. DNA of the CDR3: TGTGCCAGCAGTCTCCGACAGGAGAACACTGAAGCTTTCTTT. Its protein product is CASSLRQENTEAFF.

This rearrangement joins TRBV5-1 to TRBJ1-2, with a possible D match to TRBD1 (5 bases). The CDR3 runs to 12 residues. Germline V gene lookup returns CDR1 SGHRS and CDR2 YFSETQ. Trimming stripped 4 bases from V and 5 bases from J, with 9 bases between. The CDR3 nucleotides are TGCGCCAGCAGCCTCGACAGTTATGGCTACACCTTC. Translation gives CASSLDSYGYTF.

The CDR3 nucleotides read TGCGCCAGCAGCTTGGAACCCCCCGGGACTAGCGGGGACAATGAGCAGTTCTTC. It codes for CASSLEPPGTSGDNEQFF. V and J are TRBV5-1 and TRBJ2-1; 13 bases align to TRBD2. The CDR3 is made up of 18 amino acids. J gave up 5 bases and V 0 bases, and 8 bases lay outside the gene matches. Germline-derived CDR1 and CDR2 are SGHRS and YFSETQ.

CDR3 loop: CASSIWGQGGVQPQHF. CDR3 nucleotides: TGTGCCAGTAGTATATGGGGCCAAGGTGGGGTTCAGCCCCAGCATTTT. This rearrangement joins TRBV19 to TRBJ1-5; the D gene is possibly TRBD1 (5 bases). Germline CDR1 reads LNHDA; CDR2 reads SQIVND (reference sequence). V lost 2 bases and J lost 6, with 17 bases in between. This CDR3 region has 16 residues. The full variable domain, in which reference TRBV19 and TRBJ1-5 provide the parts outside the CDR3, is DGGITQSPKYLFRKEGQNVTLSCEQNLNHDAMYWYRQDPGQGLRLIYYSQIVNDFQKGDIAEGYSVSREKKESFPLTVTSAQKNPTAFYLCASSIWGQGGVQPQHFGDGTRLSIL.

The chain joins TRBV5-6 to TRBJ1-1; weak D call: TRBD1 (6 bases). Trimming cost V 5 bases and J 0 bases, with 14 bases left between them. This CDR3 has 15 residues. Looked up from germline, CDR1 is SGHDT and CDR2 is YYEEEE. DNA for the CDR3: TGTGCCAGCAGACAAGTAGACAGGCTGAACACTGAAGCTTTCTTT. Translated: CASRQVDRLNTEAFF.

CDR3 in DNA: TGTGCCAGCAGCTTAGTAGCGGGAGTAAACACCGGGGAGCTGTTTTTT. Translated: CASSLVAGVNTGELFF. The chain has TRBV7-8 and TRBJ2-2; TRBD2 matches at 9 bases. Germline CDR1 is SGHVS and CDR2 is FQNEAQ. The CDR3 covers 16 residues. Trimming at V came to 1 base and at J to 2 bases, leaving 2 bases not matched to a gene.

The chain carries TRBV4-3 and TRBJ2-6; the D gene is possibly TRBD2 (6 bases). V lost 3 bases, J lost 4 bases, and 16 bases lay in between. The CDR3 loop spans 17 amino acids. Germline CDR1 is LGHNA and CDR2 is YSLEER. CDR3 region: CASSQGTRDWGANVLTF. The CDR3 region has the DNA TGCGCCAGCAGCCAGGGTACACGGGACTGGGGGGCCAACGTCCTGACTTTC.

V and J are TRBV12-5 and TRBJ2-6; weak D call: TRBD1 (6 bases). The V end lost 1 base, the J end lost 4 bases, and 14 bases lay between the germline ends. This CDR3 is 17 amino acids long. Germline CDR1 reads LGHNT; CDR2 reads FRNRAP. In nucleotides, the CDR3 is TGTGCTAGTGGTTTGGCCCCAGGGGTAAGGGGGGCCAACGTCCTGACTTTC. It is translated as CASGLAPGVRGANVLTF.

This clone showed up just once. The rearrangement uses TRBV7-6 and TRBJ1-2, with 8 nucleotides matching TRBD1. The ends lost 3 bases at V and 7 bases at J; junction bases unmatched: 4. The CDR3 covers 13 residues. Germline CDR1 reads SGHVS; CDR2 reads FNYEAQ. This chain's CDR3 is CASSLQGASGYTF. In nucleotides, the CDR3 is TGTGCCAGCAGCTTGCAGGGGGCGAGTGGCTACACCTTC.

The V call is TRBV10-1, the J call TRBJ2-7; 8 bases match TRBD1. With V trimmed by 2 bases and J by 1 base, 4 bases remained unmatched. The CDR3 contains 15 residues. In germline, CDR1 is WNHNN, CDR2 SYGVQD (reference sequence). DNA of the CDR3: TGCGCCAGCAGTGAGAGGAGGACAGGGTCCTACGAGCAGTACTTC. Translation: CASSERRTGSYEQYF.

V usage is TRBV9 and J usage is TRBJ2-7, with D possibly matching TRBD1 (5 bases). The ends were cut back, 0 bases at V and 2 bases at J, with 12 bases in the middle. The CDR3 totals 15 residues. CDR1 SGDLS and CDR2 YYNGEE come from the germline V gene. This CDR3 reads CASSVAAGYAYEQYF. The CDR3 nucleotides are TGTGCCAGCAGCGTAGCGGCAGGGTACGCCTACGAGCAGTACTTC.

This chain uses TRBV7-2 with TRBJ2-5, with 11 bases identical to TRBD2. V was pared by 5 bases and J by 5 bases, with 13 bases of the junction left unmatched. This CDR3 has 17 residues. Germline loops: CDR1 SGHTA, CDR2 FQGNSA. The CDR3 reads CASSQLRVAGGWETQYF. Written as DNA, the CDR3 is TGTGCCAGCAGCCAGCTTAGAGTAGCGGGAGGGTGGGAGACCCAGTACTTC.

The chain couples TRBV29-1 to TRBJ2-2, with D perhaps TRBD1 (6 bases). The CDR3 runs 12 residues. Trimming removed 7 bases at V and 6 bases at J, with 12 bases between. Looked up from germline, CDR1 is SQVTM and CDR2 is ANQGSEA. The CDR3 here is CSARTGSGELFF. Written as DNA, the CDR3 is TGCAGCGCGAGAACAGGGTCCGGGGAGCTGTTTTTT.

The genes are TRBV27 and TRBJ2-2; 9 bases match TRBD1. This CDR3 has 16 residues. The V gene end was trimmed by 3 bases and the J gene end by 2 bases; junction bases not matched to a gene: 4. Looked up from germline, CDR1 is MNHEY and CDR2 is SMNVEV (reference sequence). CDR3 residues: CASSLGTGLNTGELFF. CDR3 bases: TGTGCCAGCAGTTTGGGGACAGGGCTTAACACCGGGGAGCTGTTTTTT.

The V call is TRBV27, the J call TRBJ1-5; 8 bases are shared with TRBD1. The CDR3 runs 14 residues. V shed 2 bases and J 6 bases; nucleotides not matched to a gene: 3. Germline CDR1 and CDR2: MNHEY and SMNVEV (reference sequence). The CDR3 region has the DNA TGTGCCAGCAGTTTAAACAGGGGGTCTCAGCCCCAGCATTTT. Its translation: CASSLNRGSQPQHF.

The V call is TRBV13, the J call TRBJ2-1; D is uncertain. Trimming pared 4 bases from V and 4 bases from J, leaving 11 bases between. The CDR3 consists of 14 residues. Germline CDR1 reads PRHDT; CDR2 reads FYEKMQ (reference sequence). The CDR3 reads CASSSRYTYNEQFF. In nucleotides, the CDR3 is TGTGCCAGCAGCTCCCGTTACACGTACAATGAGCAGTTCTTC.

This clone was seen a handful of times. The gene calls are TRBV19 and TRBJ2-1; TRBD2 is a possible D gene (6 bases). This CDR3 is built from 17 residues. Germline CDR1 reads LNHDA; CDR2 reads SQIVND (reference sequence). Trimming shortened V by 6 bases and J by 0 bases, and 18 bases separated the two germline ends. The CDR3 region has the DNA TGTGCCAGTAGCAGGGTCCGCGCGGGAAGCTCCTACAATGAGCAGTTCTTC. Encoded protein: CASSRVRAGSSYNEQFF. The complete variable domain, with remaining parts taken from reference TRBV19 and TRBJ2-1, reads DGGITQSPKYLFRKEGQNVTLSCEQNLNHDAMYWYRQDPGQGLRLIYYSQIVNDFQKGDIAEGYSVSREKKESFPLTVTSAQKNPTAFYLCASSRVRAGSSYNEQFFGPGTRLTVL.

This sequence joins TRBV9 and TRBJ1-1, with D unresolved. Deletions cut 0 bases from V and 8 bases from J, with 8 bases between. The CDR3 sequence is 12 residues long. Looked up from germline, CDR1 is SGDLS and CDR2 is YYNGEE. The CDR3 DNA is TGTGCCAGCAGCGTAGGGGAGACCGAAGCTTTCTTT. Its protein product is CASSVGETEAFF.

V is TRBV19 and J is TRBJ1-5; 8 bases align to TRBD1. This CDR3 is 16 amino acids long. Trimming at V came to 5 bases and at J to 3 bases, leaving 9 bases not matched to a gene. Germline CDR1 reads LNHDA; CDR2 reads SQIVND (reference sequence). CDR3 protein: CASSVGQGWANQPQHF. The CDR3 nucleotides read TGTGCCAGTAGTGTAGGACAGGGCTGGGCCAATCAGCCCCAGCATTTT. The full variable domain, with the rest looked up from reference TRBV19 and TRBJ1-5, is DGGITQSPKYLFRKEGQNVTLSCEQNLNHDAMYWYRQDPGQGLRLIYYSQIVNDFQKGDIAEGYSVSREKKESFPLTVTSAQKNPTAFYLCASSVGQGWANQPQHFGDGTRLSIL.

V usage is TRBV5-1 and J usage is TRBJ2-7; weak D call: TRBD2 (6 bases). The V end was cut by 2 bases, the J end by 4 bases, with 13 bases between. This CDR3 has 14 amino acids. Germline V lookup: CDR1 SGHRS, CDR2 YFSETQ. In DNA, the CDR3 is TGCGCCAGCAGCTTTGGGGGGATAAATTACGAGCAGTACTTC. Translated, it gives CASSFGGINYEQYF.

V gene TRBV6-5 combines with J gene TRBJ1-2; 9 nucleotides line up with TRBD1. The J segment lost 3 bases and the V segment lost 8 bases, leaving 4 bases of the junction unmatched. Germline CDR1 MNHEY, CDR2 SVGAGI. The CDR3 is 13 amino acids. The CDR3 nucleotides are TGTGCCAGCCGGGACAGGGTTCACTATGGCTACACCTTC. Amino acids: CASRDRVHYGYTF.